The 3 T cell receptor beta chains below all came from one sample that was sequenced in a study of blood T cells in healthy people across ages. Alongside a J-beta primer mix, a sample-barcoded 5' primer served in a second PCR lasting about 7 to 11 cycles. Each CDR3 protein is one row after TCRdb ran MiXCR on the 5' RACE reads. The sample has over 1,500,000 distinct CDR3 sequences, 39% seen once. Sequencing was done on a sample of blood. The receptor set was obtained from a human donor in good health.

A word on this clonotype: Sequence at one end of the junction differs from germline and may be a read error. This chain links TRBV7-8 with TRBJ1-2; unclear D gene. There are 15 residues in the CDR3. The V gene's germline CDR1 is SGHVS and CDR2 FQNEAQ. DNA of the CDR3: TGTGCCGGCAGCTTAGCGCGGTGGGAAGGTTCTGGCTACACCTTC. Protein: CAGSLARWEGSGYTF.

The V gene is TRBV29-1, the J gene TRBJ1-5; D is possibly TRBD1 (5 bases). CDR3 length: 17 residues. With 6 bases removed from V and 1 base from J, the gap between germline ends came to 22 bases. Germline V gene data show CDR1 as SQVTM and CDR2 as ANQGSEA. For the CDR3, the DNA is TGCAGCGTGGAGGGGATCCGGGGCGAGGGGAGCAATCAGCCCCAGCATTTT. Translated, it gives CSVEGIRGEGSNQPQHF.

This clonotype came up a few times. The V and J genes are TRBV11-1 and TRBJ2-1, with TRBD2 identical over 8 bases. Germline CDR1 and CDR2: SGHAT and FQDESV (reference sequence). The CDR3 has 15 residues. The V and J ends lost 2 bases and 4 bases, in that order; junction bases with no gene match: 4. DNA for the CDR3: TGTGCCAGCAGCTTAACAGCGGGGGTTTACAATGAGCAGTTCTTC. It specifies CASSLTAGVYNEQFF.